Described below is a single T cell receptor beta chain sequence and its context. In the source study's methods: Estimated nucleated cell counts came from reference gene primer amplification. Sequenced by immunoSEQ multiplex PCR; TCRdb stores in-frame clones only, minus some. V, J and clone size derive from that table, while D and trimming were established from the DNA sequence. Among over 50,000 clones listed, less than 90% were seen once. The data stem from a study of blood T cell repertoires in COVID-19. Study-level background: The origin of the acute and convalescent COVID-19 samples was the United States, Italy and Spain. Sample material is recorded as cDNA or gDNA derived from T cells, B-cell-depleted T cells, or PBMCs.

Input material: peripheral blood. The receptor was derived from a human donor in a cohort sampled during active COVID-19.

CDR3 in DNA: TGTGCCAGCAGCCAAGATGTGGCAGGTGCTGAAGCTTTCTTT. The encoded protein is CASSQDVAGAEAFF. The chain combines TRBV3-1 (or the pseudogene TRBV3-2) with TRBJ1-1; D is undetermined. The V gene's germline CDR1 is LGHDT and CDR2 YNNKEL (reference sequence). V was clipped by 0 bases and J by 6 bases, with 11 bases between them. CDR3 length equals 14 residues.